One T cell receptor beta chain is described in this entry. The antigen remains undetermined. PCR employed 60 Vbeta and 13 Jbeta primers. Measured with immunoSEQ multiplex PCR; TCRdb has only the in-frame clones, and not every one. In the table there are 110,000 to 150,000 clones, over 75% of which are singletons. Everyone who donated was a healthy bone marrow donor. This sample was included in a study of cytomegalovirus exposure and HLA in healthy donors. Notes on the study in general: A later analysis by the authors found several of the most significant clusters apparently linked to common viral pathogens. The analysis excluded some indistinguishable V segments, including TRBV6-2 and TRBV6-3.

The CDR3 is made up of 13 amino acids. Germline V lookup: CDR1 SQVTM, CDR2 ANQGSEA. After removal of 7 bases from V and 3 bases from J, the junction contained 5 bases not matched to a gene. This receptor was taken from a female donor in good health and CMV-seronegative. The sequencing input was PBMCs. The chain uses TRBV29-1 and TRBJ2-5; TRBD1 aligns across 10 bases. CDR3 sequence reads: CSALGTGEETQYF. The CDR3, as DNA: TGCAGCGCCCTAGGGACAGGGGAAGAGACCCAGTACTTC.